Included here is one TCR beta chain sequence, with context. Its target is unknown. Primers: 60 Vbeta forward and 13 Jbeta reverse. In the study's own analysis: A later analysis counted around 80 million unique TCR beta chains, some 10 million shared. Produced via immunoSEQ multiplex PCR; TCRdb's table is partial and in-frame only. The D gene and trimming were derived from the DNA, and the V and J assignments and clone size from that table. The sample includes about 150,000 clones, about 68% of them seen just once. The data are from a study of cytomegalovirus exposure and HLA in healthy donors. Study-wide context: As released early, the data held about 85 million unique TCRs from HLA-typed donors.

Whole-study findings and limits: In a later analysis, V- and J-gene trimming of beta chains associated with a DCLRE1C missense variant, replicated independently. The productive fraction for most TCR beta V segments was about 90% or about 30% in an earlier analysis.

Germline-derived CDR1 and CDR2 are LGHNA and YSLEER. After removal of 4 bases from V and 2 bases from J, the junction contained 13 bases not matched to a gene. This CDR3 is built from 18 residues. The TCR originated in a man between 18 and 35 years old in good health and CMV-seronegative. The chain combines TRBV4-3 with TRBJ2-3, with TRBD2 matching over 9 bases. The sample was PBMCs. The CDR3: CASSRVAGTSGFTDTQYF. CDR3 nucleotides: TGCGCCAGCAGCCGCGTCGCGGGAACTAGCGGGTTCACAGATACGCAGTATTTT.